This T cell receptor (beta chain) was retrieved from a study of T-cell memory formation after mild COVID-19. Study in general: There were largely donor-specific TCR clusters.

This clonotype was seen at least ten times. The antigen remains unidentified. Notes on the study in general: From day 15 to 85, contracting clones were balanced between CD4 and CD8, whereas later expanders leaned toward CD4+. Pre-infection memory showed some responding clones, and this suggested that cross-reactive memory joined.

CDR3 length: 15 residues. The V and J ends lost 6 bases and 1 base, in that order; junction bases with no gene match: 4. TCRalpha and TCRbeta libraries used 5'RACE with constant-segment primers and UMIs. TCRdb passed the 5' RACE reads through MiXCR, listing each CDR3 protein once. Of approximately 150,000 distinct CDR3 sequences in the sample, about 6.1% are singletons; the top ten hold roughly 2.1%. Sequenced input: PBMCs or a T cell subset sorted from them (not recorded which). The sequence derives from an adult woman who had mild COVID-19 (a few samples of this study predate the infection). Cell type and time point are not known. This chain connects TRBV12-3 or TRBV12-4 to TRBJ1-1; 11 bases line up with TRBD1. The CDR3 loop is CASSPGQGGNTEAFF. The CDR3 coding sequence is TGTGCCAGCAGCCCGGGACAGGGGGGGAACACTGAAGCTTTCTTT.